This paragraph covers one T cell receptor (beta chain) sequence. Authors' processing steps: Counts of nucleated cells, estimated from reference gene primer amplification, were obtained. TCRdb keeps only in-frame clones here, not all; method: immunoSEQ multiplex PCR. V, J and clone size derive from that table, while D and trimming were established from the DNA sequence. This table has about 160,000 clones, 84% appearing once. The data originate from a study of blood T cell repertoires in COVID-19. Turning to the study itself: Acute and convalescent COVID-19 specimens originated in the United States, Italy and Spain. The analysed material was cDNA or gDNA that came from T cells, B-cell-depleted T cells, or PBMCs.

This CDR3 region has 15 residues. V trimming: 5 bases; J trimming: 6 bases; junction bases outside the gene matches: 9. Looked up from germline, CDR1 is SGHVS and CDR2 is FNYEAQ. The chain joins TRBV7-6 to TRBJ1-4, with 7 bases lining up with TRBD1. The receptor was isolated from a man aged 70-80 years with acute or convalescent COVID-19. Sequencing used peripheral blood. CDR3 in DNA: TGTGCCAGCAGCACATGGACAGGCCGAGATGAAAAACTGTTTTTT. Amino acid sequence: CASSTWTGRDEKLFF.